This paragraph covers one T cell receptor beta chain sequence. These data come from a study of blood T cell repertoires in COVID-19. At the level of the study: Acute-phase and convalescent COVID-19 samples originated in the United States, Italy and Spain. T cells, B-cell-depleted T cells, or PBMCs provided the cDNA or gDNA that served as material.

The J segment lost 4 bases and the V segment lost 0 bases, leaving 6 bases of the junction unmatched. The CDR3 sequence is 16 residues long. Germline assignment: CDR1 SGDLS and CDR2 YYNGEE. Under the authors' procedure: Reference gene primer amplification in the assay estimated nucleated cell counts. The table came from immunoSEQ multiplex PCR; TCRdb's copy has only in-frame clones and leaves some out. The DNA gave D and trimming, while V, J and clone size come from that table. The data show 150,000 to 200,000 clones, around 85% seen once. The sequence was collected from a man between 60 and 75 years old with acute or convalescent COVID-19. The chain employs TRBV9 and TRBJ2-1, with 8 nucleotides matching TRBD2. The specimen was peripheral blood. CDR3 in amino acids: CASSVVWTSRYNEQFF. In DNA, the CDR3 is TGTGCCAGCAGCGTAGTCTGGACTAGCCGGTACAATGAGCAGTTCTTC.